Listed here are 7 T cell receptor beta chains from one sample, sequenced in a study of shared T cell receptors in the human thymus. The protocol was immunoSEQ multiplex PCR, while the TCRdb copy is restricted to in-frame clones and leaves out a portion. This table has a few hundred thousand clones, 95% appearing once. The sequencing sample was made of thymocytes. These receptors originate from a human donor.

This clone appeared once. The gene calls are TRBV27 and TRBJ1-2; TRBD1 might be the D (5 bases). Trimming pared 6 bases from V and 3 bases from J, leaving 14 bases between. CDR1 and CDR2 from the germline V gene are MNHEY and SMNVEV (reference sequence). The CDR3 is 14 amino acids. CDR3 bases: TGTGCCAGCAGCCGGGGGGGACCGTACTATGGCTACACCTTC. As protein: CASSRGGPYYGYTF.

This clone was picked up one time. V usage is TRBV5-1 and J usage is TRBJ1-2; 9 nucleotides match TRBD1. There are 13 residues in the CDR3. Per germline, CDR1 SGHRS and CDR2 YFSETQ. The V and J ends lost 4 bases and 6 bases, in that order; junction bases with no gene match: 4. The CDR3 DNA reads TGCGCCAGCAGCGAAGGGACAGGGCATGGCTACACCTTC. Translated: CASSEGTGHGYTF. The full variable domain, with the rest looked up from reference TRBV5-1 and TRBJ1-2, is KAGVTQTPRYLIKTRGQQVTLSCSPISGHRSVSWYQQTPGQGLQFLFEYFSETQRNKGNFPGRFSGRQFSNSRSEMNVSTLELGDSALYLCASSEGTGHGYTFGSGTRLTVV.

V is TRBV6-4 and J is TRBJ2-3; D might be TRBD2 (7 bases). Trimming removed 5 bases at V and 2 bases at J, with 20 bases between. Germline loops: CDR1 MRHNA, CDR2 SNTAGT. CDR3 size: 17 residues. The CDR3 nucleotides are TGTGCCAGCAGTCGCCGGGGGCGGGAGACAAACACAGATACGCAGTATTTT. It encodes CASSRRGRETNTDTQYF.

V usage is TRBV28 and J usage is TRBJ2-7, with TRBD1 as a possible D gene (6 bases). Germline CDR1 is MDHEN and CDR2 is SYDVKM. V shed 6 bases and J shed 6 bases, with 18 bases lying between them. This CDR3 has 14 amino acids. CDR3 nucleotides: TGTGCCAGCAGCTGTTACGTCCGAGGGGGCGAGCAGTACTTC. Protein sequence: CASSCYVRGGEQYF.

This chain joins TRBV7-9 and TRBJ2-7; D is possibly TRBD1 (5 bases). Trimming pared 1 base from V and 3 bases from J, leaving 16 bases between. The CDR3 extends over 16 amino acids. Germline loops: CDR1 SEHNR, CDR2 FQNEAQ (reference sequence). This CDR3 reads CASSLDSAGKFYEQYF. In nucleotides, the CDR3 is TGTGCCAGCAGCTTAGATTCGGCAGGGAAATTCTACGAGCAGTACTTC.

This clone appeared a few times. The rearrangement uses TRBV19 and TRBJ2-7; D not certain. This CDR3 is 12 amino acids long. Germline V gene data show CDR1 as LNHDA and CDR2 as SQIVND (reference sequence). Between the trimmed V and J ends, which lost 7 bases and 1 base, there was a span of 8 bases. The CDR3 DNA sequence: TGTGCCAGTAACGGTCGTTCCTACGAGCAGTACTTC. Translation: CASNGRSYEQYF.

The gene calls are TRBV5-1 and TRBJ2-1; D unclear. The CDR3 has 16 residues. Trimming removed 6 bases at V and 4 bases at J, with 20 bases between. Germline lookup yields CDR1 SGHRS and CDR2 YFSETQ. CDR3 DNA: TGCGCCAGCAAATCGAGAACCGGTCCGCTATACAATGAGCAGTTCTTC. Its protein product is CASKSRTGPLYNEQFF.